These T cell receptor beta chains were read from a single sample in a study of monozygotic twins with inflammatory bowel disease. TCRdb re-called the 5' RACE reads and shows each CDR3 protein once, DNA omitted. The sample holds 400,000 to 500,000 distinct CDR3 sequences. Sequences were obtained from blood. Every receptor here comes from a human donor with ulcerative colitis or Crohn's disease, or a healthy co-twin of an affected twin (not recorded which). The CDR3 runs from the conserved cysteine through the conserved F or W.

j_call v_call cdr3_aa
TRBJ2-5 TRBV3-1 CASSRLLPGTGEETQYF
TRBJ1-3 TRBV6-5 CASSYSSATWSSGNTIYF
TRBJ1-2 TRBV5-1 CASSLASAPGYTF
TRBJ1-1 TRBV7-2 CASSFQPSTGGWEEAFF
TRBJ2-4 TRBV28 CASRSTGGWGNIQYF
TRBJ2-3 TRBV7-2 CASSRLASADTQYF
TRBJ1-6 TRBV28 CASSPRDRDSSPLHF
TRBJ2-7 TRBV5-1 CASSLGTSGYEQYF
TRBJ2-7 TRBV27 CASSLYPPGQSYEQYF
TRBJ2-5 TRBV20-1 CSAYREGETQYF
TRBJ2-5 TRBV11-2 CASSFVAGQETQYF
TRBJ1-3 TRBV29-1 CSVVDQEDGNTIYF
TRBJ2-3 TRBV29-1 CSAMDRPRTDTQYF
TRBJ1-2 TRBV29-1 CSVVRQGNDYGYTF